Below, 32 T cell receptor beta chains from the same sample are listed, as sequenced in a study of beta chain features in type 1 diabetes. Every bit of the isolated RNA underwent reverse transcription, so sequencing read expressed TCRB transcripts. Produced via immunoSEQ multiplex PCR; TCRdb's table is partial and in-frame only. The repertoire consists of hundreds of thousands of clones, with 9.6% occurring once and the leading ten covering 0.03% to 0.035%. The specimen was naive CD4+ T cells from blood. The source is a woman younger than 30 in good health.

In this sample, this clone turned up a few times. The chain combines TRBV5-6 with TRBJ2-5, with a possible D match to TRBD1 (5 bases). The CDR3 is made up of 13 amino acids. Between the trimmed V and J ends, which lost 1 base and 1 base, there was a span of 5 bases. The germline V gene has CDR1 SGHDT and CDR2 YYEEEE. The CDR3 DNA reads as TGTGCCAGCAGCTTGCAGGGCCAAGAGACCCAGTACTTC. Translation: CASSLQGQETQYF.

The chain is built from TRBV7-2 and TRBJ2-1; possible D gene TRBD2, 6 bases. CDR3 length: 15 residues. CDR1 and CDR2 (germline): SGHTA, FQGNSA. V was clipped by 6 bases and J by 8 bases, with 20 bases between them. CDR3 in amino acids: CASRSPGRGVDEQFF. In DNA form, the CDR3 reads TGTGCCAGCAGGTCACCGGGCCGCGGGGTCGATGAGCAGTTCTTC. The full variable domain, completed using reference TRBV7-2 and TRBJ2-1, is GAGVSQSPSNKVTEKGKDVELRCDPISGHTALYWYRQSLGQGLEFLIYFQGNSAPDKSGLPSDRFSAERTGGSVSTLTIQRTQQEDSAVYLCASRSPGRGVDEQFFGPGTRLTVL.

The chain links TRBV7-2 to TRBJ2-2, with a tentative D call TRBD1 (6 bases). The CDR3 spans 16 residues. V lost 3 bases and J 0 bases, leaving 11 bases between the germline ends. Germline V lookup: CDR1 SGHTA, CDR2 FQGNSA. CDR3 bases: TGTGCCAGCAGCTTCGGACAGAGCTCGAACACCGGGGAGCTGTTTTTT. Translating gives CASSFGQSSNTGELFF. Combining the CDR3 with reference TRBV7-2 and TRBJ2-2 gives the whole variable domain GAGVSQSPSNKVTEKGKDVELRCDPISGHTALYWYRQSLGQGLEFLIYFQGNSAPDKSGLPSDRFSAERTGGSVSTLTIQRTQQEDSAVYLCASSFGQSSNTGELFFGEGSRLTVL.

The CDR3 loop reads CASSLAIEQFF. The CDR3 bases are TGTGCCAGCAGCTTGGCCATTGAGCAGTTCTTC. This chain links TRBV5-5 with TRBJ2-1; D unclear. Trimming pared 0 bases from V and 9 bases from J, leaving 4 bases between. The CDR3 covers 11 residues. Germline CDR1 is SGHKS and CDR2 is YYEKEE (reference sequence).

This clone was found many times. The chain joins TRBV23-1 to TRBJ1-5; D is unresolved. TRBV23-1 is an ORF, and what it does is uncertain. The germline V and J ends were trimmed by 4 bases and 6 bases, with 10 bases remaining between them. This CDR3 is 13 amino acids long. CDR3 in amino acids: CASSLVGFQPQHF. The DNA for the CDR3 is TGCGCCAGCAGTCTTGTCGGTTTTCAGCCCCAGCATTTT.

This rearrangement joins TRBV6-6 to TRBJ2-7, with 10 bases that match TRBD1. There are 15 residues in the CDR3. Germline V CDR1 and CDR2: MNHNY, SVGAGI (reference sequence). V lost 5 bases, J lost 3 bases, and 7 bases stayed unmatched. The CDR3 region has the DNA TGTGCCAGCAGTGGACGACAGGGGGCAGGCTACGAGCAGTACTTC. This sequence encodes CASSGRQGAGYEQYF.

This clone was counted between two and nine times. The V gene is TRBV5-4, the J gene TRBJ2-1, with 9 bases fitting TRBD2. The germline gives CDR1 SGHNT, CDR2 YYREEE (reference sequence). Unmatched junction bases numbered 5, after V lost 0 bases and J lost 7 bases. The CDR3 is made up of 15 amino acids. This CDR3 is CASSLVASGTNEQFF. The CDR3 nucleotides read TGTGCCAGCAGCTTGGTGGCTAGCGGGACTAATGAGCAGTTCTTC.

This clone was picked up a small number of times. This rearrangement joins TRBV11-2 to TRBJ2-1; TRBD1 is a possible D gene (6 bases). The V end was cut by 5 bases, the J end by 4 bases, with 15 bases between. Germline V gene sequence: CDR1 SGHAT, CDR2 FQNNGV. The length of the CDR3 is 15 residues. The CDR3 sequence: CASSQGIATYNEQFF. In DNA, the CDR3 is TGTGCCAGCAGCCAGGGGATAGCGACGTACAATGAGCAGTTCTTC.

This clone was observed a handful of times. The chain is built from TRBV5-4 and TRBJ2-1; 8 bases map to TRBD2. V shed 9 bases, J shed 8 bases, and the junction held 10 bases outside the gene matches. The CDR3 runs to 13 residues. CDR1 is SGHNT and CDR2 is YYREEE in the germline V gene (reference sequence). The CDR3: CATRLAGTDEQFF. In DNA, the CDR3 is TGTGCCACCCGTTTAGCGGGAACCGATGAGCAGTTCTTC.

The CDR3: CAWSVMGGVAKNIQYF. The CDR3 DNA is TGTGCCTGGAGTGTAATGGGGGGGGTCGCCAAAAACATTCAGTACTTC. V is TRBV30 and J is TRBJ2-4, with 7 nucleotides matching TRBD2. Per the germline V gene, CDR1 is GTSNPN and CDR2 is SVGIG (reference sequence). The V and J ends lost 0 bases and 1 base, in that order; junction bases with no gene match: 6. The CDR3 runs to 16 residues.

The CDR3 coding sequence is TGTGCCAGCAGTGCCCGGGGGTCTCAGCCCCAGCATTTT. Encoded protein: CASSARGSQPQHF. The genes are TRBV2 and TRBJ1-5, with a tentative D call TRBD1 (5 bases). This CDR3 has 13 amino acids. Trimming cost V 4 bases and J 6 bases, with 10 bases left between them. CDR1 SNHLY and CDR2 FYNNEI come from the germline V gene.

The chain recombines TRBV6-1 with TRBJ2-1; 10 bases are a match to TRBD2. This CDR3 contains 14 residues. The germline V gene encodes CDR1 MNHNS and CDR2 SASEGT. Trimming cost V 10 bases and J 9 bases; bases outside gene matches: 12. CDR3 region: CAIKRLAGVPEQFF. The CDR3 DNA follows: TGTGCCATCAAGCGGCTAGCGGGAGTGCCTGAGCAGTTCTTC.

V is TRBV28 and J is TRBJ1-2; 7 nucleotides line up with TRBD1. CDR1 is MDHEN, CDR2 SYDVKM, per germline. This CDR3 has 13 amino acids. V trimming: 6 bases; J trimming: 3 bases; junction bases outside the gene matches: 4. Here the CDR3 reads CASRKTGYYGYTF. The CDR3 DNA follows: TGTGCCAGCAGAAAGACAGGGTACTATGGCTACACCTTC.

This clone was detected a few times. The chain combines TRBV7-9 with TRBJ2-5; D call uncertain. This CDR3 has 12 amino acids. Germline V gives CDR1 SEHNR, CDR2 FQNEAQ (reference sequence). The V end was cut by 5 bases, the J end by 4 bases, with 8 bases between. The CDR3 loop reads CASSPGTETQYF. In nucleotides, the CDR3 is TGTGCCAGCAGCCCAGGAACAGAGACCCAGTACTTC.

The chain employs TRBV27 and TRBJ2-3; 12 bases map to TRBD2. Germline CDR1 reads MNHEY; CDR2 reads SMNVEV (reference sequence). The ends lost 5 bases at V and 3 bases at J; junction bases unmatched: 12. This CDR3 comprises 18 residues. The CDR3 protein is CASSHRRTSGTITDTQYF. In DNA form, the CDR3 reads TGTGCCAGCAGTCACCGTCGGACTAGCGGGACTATAACAGATACGCAGTATTTT.

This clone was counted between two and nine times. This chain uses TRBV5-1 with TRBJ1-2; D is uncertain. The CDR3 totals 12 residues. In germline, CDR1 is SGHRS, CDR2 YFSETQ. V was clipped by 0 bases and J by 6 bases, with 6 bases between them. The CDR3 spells CASSLEQDGYTF. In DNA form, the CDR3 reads TGCGCCAGCAGCTTGGAGCAGGATGGCTACACCTTC.

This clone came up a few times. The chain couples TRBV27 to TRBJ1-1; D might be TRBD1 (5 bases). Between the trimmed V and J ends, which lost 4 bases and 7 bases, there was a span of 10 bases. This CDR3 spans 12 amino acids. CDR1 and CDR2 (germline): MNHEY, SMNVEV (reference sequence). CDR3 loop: CASSSQGGEAFF. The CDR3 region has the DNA TGTGCCAGCAGTTCCCAGGGTGGTGAAGCTTTCTTT.

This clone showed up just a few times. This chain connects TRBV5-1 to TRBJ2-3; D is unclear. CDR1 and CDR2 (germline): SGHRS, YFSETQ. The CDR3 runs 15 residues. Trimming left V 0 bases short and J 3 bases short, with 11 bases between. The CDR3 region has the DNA TGCGCCAGCAGCTTGGCCACCCTAACGACAGATACGCAGTATTTT. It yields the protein CASSLATLTTDTQYF.

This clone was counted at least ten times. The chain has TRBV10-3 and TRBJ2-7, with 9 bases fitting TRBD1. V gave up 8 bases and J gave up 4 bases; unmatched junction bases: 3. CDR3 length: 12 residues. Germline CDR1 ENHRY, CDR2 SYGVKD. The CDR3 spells CAIGDRVYEQYF. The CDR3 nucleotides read TGTGCCATCGGGGACAGGGTATACGAGCAGTACTTC.

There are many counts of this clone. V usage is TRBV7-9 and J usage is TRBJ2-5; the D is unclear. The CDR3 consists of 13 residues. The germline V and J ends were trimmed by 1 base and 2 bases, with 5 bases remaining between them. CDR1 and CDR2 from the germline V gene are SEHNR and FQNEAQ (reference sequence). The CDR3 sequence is CASSLVAQETQYF. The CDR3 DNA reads TGTGCCAGCAGCTTAGTGGCTCAAGAGACCCAGTACTTC.

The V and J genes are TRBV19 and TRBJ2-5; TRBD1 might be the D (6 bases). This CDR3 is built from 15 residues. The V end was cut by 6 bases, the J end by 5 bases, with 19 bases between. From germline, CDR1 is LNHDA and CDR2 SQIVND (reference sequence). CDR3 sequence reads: CASRDRNRVGETQYF. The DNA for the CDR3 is TGTGCCAGTAGGGACAGAAACAGGGTTGGGGAGACCCAGTACTTC.

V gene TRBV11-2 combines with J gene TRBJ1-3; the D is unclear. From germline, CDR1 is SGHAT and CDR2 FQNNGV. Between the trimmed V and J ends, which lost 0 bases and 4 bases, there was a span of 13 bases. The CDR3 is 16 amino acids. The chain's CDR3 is CASSLDVPGIGNTIYF. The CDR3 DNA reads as TGTGCCAGCAGCTTAGATGTCCCGGGTATAGGAAACACCATATATTTT.

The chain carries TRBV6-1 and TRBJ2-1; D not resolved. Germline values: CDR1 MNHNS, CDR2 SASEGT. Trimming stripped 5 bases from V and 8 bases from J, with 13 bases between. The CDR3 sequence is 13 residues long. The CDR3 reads CASSKTYDDEQFF. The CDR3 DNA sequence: TGTGCCAGCAGTAAGACATACGATGATGAGCAGTTCTTC.

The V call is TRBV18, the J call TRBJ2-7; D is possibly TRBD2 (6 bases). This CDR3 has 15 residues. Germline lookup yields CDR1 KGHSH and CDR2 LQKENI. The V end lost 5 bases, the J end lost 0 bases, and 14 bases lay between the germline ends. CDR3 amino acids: CASSSLPGDSYEQYF. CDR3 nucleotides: TGTGCCAGCTCATCCCTCCCGGGGGACTCCTACGAGCAGTACTTC.

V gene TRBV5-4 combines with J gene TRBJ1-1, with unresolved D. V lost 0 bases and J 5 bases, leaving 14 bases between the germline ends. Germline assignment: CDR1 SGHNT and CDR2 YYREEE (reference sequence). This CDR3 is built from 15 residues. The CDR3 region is CASSLGVAVRTEAFF. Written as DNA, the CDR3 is TGTGCCAGCAGCTTGGGGGTTGCGGTTAGGACTGAAGCTTTCTTT.

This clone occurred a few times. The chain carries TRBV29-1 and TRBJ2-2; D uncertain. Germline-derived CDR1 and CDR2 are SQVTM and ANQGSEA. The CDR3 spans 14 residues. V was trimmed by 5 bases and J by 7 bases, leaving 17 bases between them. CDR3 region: CSVLRDRLVGELFF. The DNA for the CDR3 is TGCAGCGTTCTTCGAGATCGGTTGGTCGGGGAGCTGTTTTTT.

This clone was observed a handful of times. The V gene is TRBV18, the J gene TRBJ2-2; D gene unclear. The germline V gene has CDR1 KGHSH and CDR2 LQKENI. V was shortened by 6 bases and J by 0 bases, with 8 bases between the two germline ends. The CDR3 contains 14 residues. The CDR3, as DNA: TGTGCCAGCTCCCAGTTATCGAACACCGGGGAGCTGTTTTTT. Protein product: CASSQLSNTGELFF.

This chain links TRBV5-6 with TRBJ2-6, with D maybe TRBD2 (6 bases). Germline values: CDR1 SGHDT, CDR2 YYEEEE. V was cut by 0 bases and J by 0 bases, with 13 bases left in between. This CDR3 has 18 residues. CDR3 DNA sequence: TGTGCCAGCAGCTTGGTTGGAGGGGAAGTCTCTGGGGCCAACGTCCTGACTTTC. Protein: CASSLVGGEVSGANVLTF.

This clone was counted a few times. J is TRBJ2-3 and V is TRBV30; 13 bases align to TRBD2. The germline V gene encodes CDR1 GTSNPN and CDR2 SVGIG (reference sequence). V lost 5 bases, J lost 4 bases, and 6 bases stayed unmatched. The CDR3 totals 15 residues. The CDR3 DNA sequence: TGTGCCTGGTCGGGACTAGCGGGACTGTCAGATACGCAGTATTTT. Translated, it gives CAWSGLAGLSDTQYF.

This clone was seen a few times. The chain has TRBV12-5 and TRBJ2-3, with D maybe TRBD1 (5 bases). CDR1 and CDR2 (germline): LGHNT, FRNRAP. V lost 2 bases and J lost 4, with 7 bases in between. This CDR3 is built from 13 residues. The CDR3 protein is CASGLKQADTQYF. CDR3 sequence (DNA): TGTGCTAGTGGTTTGAAACAGGCAGATACGCAGTATTTT. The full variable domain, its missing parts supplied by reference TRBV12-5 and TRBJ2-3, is DARVTQTPRHKVTEMGQEVTMRCQPILGHNTVFWYRQTMMQGLELLAYFRNRAPLDDSGMPKDRFSAEMPDATLATLKIQPSEPRDSAVYFCASGLKQADTQYFGPGTRLTVL.

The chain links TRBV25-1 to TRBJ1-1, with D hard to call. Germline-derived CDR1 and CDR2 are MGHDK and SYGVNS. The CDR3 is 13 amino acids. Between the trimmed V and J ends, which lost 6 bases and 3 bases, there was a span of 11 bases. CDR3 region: CASRDAGDTEAFF. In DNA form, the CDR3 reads TGTGCCAGCAGGGATGCCGGGGACACTGAAGCTTTCTTT.

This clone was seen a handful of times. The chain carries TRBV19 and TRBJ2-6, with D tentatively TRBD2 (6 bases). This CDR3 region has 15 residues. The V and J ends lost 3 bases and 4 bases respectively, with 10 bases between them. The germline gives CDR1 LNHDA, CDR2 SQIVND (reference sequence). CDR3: CASSIGRIGANVLTF. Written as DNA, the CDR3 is TGTGCCAGTAGTATCGGGAGAATCGGGGCCAACGTCCTGACTTTC.